The 4 T cell receptor beta chains given below trace back to one sample, sequenced in a study of cytomegalovirus exposure and HLA in healthy donors. PCR amplification relied on 60 Vbeta primers (plus 13 Jbeta primers). Assay: immunoSEQ multiplex PCR; the TCRdb copy retains only in-frame clones and omits some. The sample consists of about 160,000 clones, 60% to 80% of them appearing once. Sample: PBMCs. The origin of the receptors is a man under 40 in good health and CMV-seropositive.

This clone has only a few counts. The chain combines TRBV6-5 with TRBJ2-1; 9 bases are shared with TRBD2. V lost 4 bases to trimming and J lost 8 bases; unmatched junction nucleotides: 12. The V gene's germline CDR1 is MNHEY and CDR2 SVGAGI. The CDR3 has 16 residues. The CDR3 DNA follows: TGTGCCAGCAGTTCCAACGCCGCGGGGGGGCAGGATGAGCAGTTCTTC. Translating it yields CASSSNAAGGQDEQFF.

V is TRBV12-5 and J is TRBJ2-3; 8 bases align to TRBD2. The CDR3 spans 14 residues. Trimming at V came to 5 bases and at J to 3 bases, leaving 4 bases not matched to a gene. Germline V gene lookup returns CDR1 LGHNT and CDR2 FRNRAP. CDR3 sequence: CASGPGGVTDTQYF. As DNA, the CDR3 is TGTGCTAGTGGTCCCGGGGGGGTAACAGATACGCAGTATTTT.

This chain joins TRBV6-6 and TRBJ1-1, with TRBD1 identical over 8 bases. V shed 5 bases and J 7 bases; nucleotides not matched to a gene: 12. The CDR3 covers 15 residues. Germline-derived CDR1 and CDR2 are MNHNY and SVGAGI (reference sequence). The CDR3 sequence is CASSRQGTLGGEAFF. Here the CDR3 DNA reads TGTGCCAGCAGTAGACAGGGGACTTTAGGAGGTGAAGCTTTCTTT.

The chain uses TRBV9 and TRBJ2-1; possible D gene TRBD2, 5 bases. Trimming cost V 6 bases and J 8 bases, with 12 bases left between them. CDR1 is SGDLS and CDR2 is YYNGEE in the germline V gene. CDR3 length equals 12 residues. The CDR3 loop is CASTSRADEQFF. The CDR3 DNA sequence: TGTGCCAGCACCTCCCGAGCGGATGAGCAGTTCTTC.